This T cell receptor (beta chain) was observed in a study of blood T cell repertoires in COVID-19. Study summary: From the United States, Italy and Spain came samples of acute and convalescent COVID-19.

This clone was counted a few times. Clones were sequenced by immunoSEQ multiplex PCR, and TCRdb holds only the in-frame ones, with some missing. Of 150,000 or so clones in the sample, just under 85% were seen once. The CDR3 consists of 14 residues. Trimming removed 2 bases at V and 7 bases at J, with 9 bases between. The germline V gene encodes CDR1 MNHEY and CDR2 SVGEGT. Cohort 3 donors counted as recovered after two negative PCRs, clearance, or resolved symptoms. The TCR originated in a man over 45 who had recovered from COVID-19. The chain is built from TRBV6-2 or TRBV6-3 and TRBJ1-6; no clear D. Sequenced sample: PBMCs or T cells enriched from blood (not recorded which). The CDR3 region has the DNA TGTGCCAGCAGTTACGGTCAGCGGAATTCACCCCTCCACTTT. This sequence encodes CASSYGQRNSPLHF.